Shown below are 26 T cell receptor delta chains from a single sample sequenced in a study of γδ T cells in repeated Plasmodium falciparum infection. TCRdb re-called the multiplex PCR reads through CATT. The data show tens of thousands of delta-chain clones, 0.75% to 1% seen once. Bulk repertoires came from Vgamma9/Vdelta2+ or Vdelta2-negative gammadelta T cells flow-sorted from PBMC. Source material: gamma-delta T cells from blood. The source of these receptors is a pool of human donors (malaria-infected and uninfected, not separated).

This clone has just a few counts. The protein recorded in TCRdb matches a much larger clone and deviates from this DNA's translation at residue 11, suggesting a read error; the protein here is obtained by translating the DNA. The chain recombines TRDV1 with TRDJ1; D uncertain. Assignment of the J gene here rests on matching the DNA to germline, because TCRdb gives none. V lost 0 bases and J 0 bases, leaving 26 bases between the germline ends. This CDR3 contains 21 residues. Germline values: CDR1 TSWWSYY, CDR2 QGS. The CDR3 here is CALGELAVAGPSRWYTDKLIF. The CDR3 nucleotides read TGTGCTCTTGGGGAACTAGCGGTGGCGGGACCCTCAAGGTGGTACACCGATAAACTCATCTTT.

This clone was observed a few times. A single base is all that separates this from a far larger clone, so a read error is likely. Different DNA sequences within this sample yield the same CDR3. This chain's CDR3 is CACDTLVLGENKLIF. The CDR3 nucleotides read TGTGCCTGTGACACCCTAGTCCTGGGGGAAAATAAGCTCATCTTT. The V gene is given as TRDV2, and no J gene call is available; TRDD3, the table's D call, lacks a check against the DNA. The CDR3 is made up of 15 amino acids. Germline CDR1 reads GEAIGNYY; CDR2 reads EKD.

There are a few counts of this clone. The protein TCRdb gives is from a much larger clone and does not agree with this DNA's translation at residue 7, likely a read error; the protein shown here comes from the DNA. The chain couples TRDV1 to TRDJ1; D is possibly TRDD3 (6 bases). The J gene is absent in TCRdb and was assigned here via DNA matching to germline. The CDR3 is made up of 20 amino acids. CDR1 TSWWSYY and CDR2 QGS come from the germline V gene. V was clipped by 2 bases and J by 0 bases, with 25 bases between them. The CDR3 here is CALGESPYSGDPAYTDKLIF. The CDR3 nucleotides read TGTGCTCTTGGGGAAAGTCCCTACTCTGGGGATCCAGCTTACACCGATAAACTCATCTTT.

This clone has at least ten counts. With only one base between it and a far larger clone, this is likely a read error. This same CDR3 is encoded by further DNA sequences in the sample. The chain joins TRDV1 to TRDJ1; 10 nucleotides align to TRDD3. The J gene was not available in TCRdb and was assigned here by matching the DNA to germline segments. J lost 4 bases, V lost 5 bases, and 19 bases had no gene match. Looked up from germline, CDR1 is TSWWSYY and CDR2 is QGS. The length of the CDR3 is 19 residues. CDR3 in DNA: TGTGCTCTTGGGCTCCTTCCCTTTAACCTGGGGGATAATATCGATAAACTCATCTTT. Protein product: CALGLLPFNLGDNIDKLIF.

This clone has more than one count but fewer than ten. This is likely an artifact of a read error, given a far larger clone one base away. Other DNA variants within this sample encode the same CDR3. In DNA form, the CDR3 reads TGTGCTCTTGGGGAACTTGGGCGGGGGCTGGACCCAGACGCATACACCGATAAACTCATCTTT. Translated, it gives CALGELGRGLDPDAYTDKLIF. The genes are TRDV1 and TRDJ1; the D gene is possibly TRDD3 (5 bases). The J gene, not given by TCRdb, was assigned here from a germline match of the nucleotide sequence. CDR3 length equals 21 residues. The germline V gene encodes CDR1 TSWWSYY and CDR2 QGS. Trimming shortened V by 0 bases and J by 0 bases, and 26 bases separated the two germline ends.

The table lists this clone with a few counts. It is likely a read error: a sequence one base away is far more abundant. This specimen includes other DNA sequences encoding the same CDR3. This chain connects TRDV2 to TRDJ1, with 12 bases fitting TRDD3. TCRdb carries no J gene annotation; the J gene was assigned here by matching the DNA with germline. Trimming removed 0 bases from V and 1 base from J; junction bases left unmatched: 11. This CDR3 has 19 residues. Germline CDR1 GEAIGNYY, CDR2 EKD. The CDR3 region has the DNA TGTGCCTGTGACACCGAATACTGGGGGATACACTTGGGCACCGATAAACTCATCTTT. This codes for CACDTEYWGIHLGTDKLIF.

This clone was observed a few times. It is likely a read error: a sequence one base away is far more abundant. This same CDR3 is encoded by further DNA sequences in the sample. This rearrangement joins TRDV2 to TRDJ1; D possibly corresponds to TRDD3 (5 bases). TCRdb does not report a J gene; here it was assigned by matching the DNA to germline references. V was trimmed by 1 base and J by 0 bases, leaving 20 bases between them. CDR1 is GEAIGNYY and CDR2 is EKD in the germline V gene. This CDR3 is built from 18 residues. The CDR3 DNA sequence: TGTGCCTGTGACACGATGGAAGGGGGGTCCCCGTACACCGATAAACTCATCTTT. This translates into CACDTMEGGSPYTDKLIF.

This clone came up a few times. A far larger clone differs by one base, so this is likely a read error. Other DNA sequences in this sample translate to the same CDR3. CDR3 loop: CALGDKVLIPSDKLIF. As DNA, the CDR3 is TGTGCTCTTGGGGACAAGGTACTGATCCCATCCGATAAACTCATCTTT. The V gene is TRDV1, the J gene TRDJ1; D is unresolved. The germline V and J ends were trimmed by 3 bases and 3 bases, with 17 bases remaining between them. The CDR3 sequence is 16 residues long. Germline loops: CDR1 TSWWSYY, CDR2 QGS.

This chain links TRDV2 with TRDJ1; D is undetermined. The J gene was not available in TCRdb and was assigned here by matching the DNA to germline segments. Deletions cut 0 bases from V and 3 bases from J, with 10 bases between. This CDR3 has 14 residues. Germline V gene lookup returns CDR1 GEAIGNYY and CDR2 EKD. CDR3: CACDTPLAADKLIF. CDR3 nucleotides: TGTGCCTGTGACACCCCATTAGCCGCCGATAAACTCATCTTT.

This clone showed up just a few times. This DNA translates differently at residue 8 from the TCRdb protein, which is that of a much larger clone; a read error is likely, and the protein shown is the DNA's own translation. This chain joins TRDV1 and TRDJ1; D remains unclear. The CDR3 runs 13 residues. Per the germline V gene, CDR1 is TSWWSYY and CDR2 is QGS. V was trimmed by 1 base and J by 4 bases, leaving 7 bases between them. CDR3 coding DNA: TGTGCTCTTGGGGAACCCCCCGGCGATAAACTCATCTTT. It yields the protein CALGEPPGDKLIF.

This clone was picked up many times. One base separates it from a far larger clone, so it is likely a read error. The sample has other DNA sequences that encode this CDR3 too. V gene TRDV2 combines with J gene TRDJ1; no clear D. V gave up 3 bases and J gave up 0 bases, with 16 bases separating them. This CDR3 is built from 16 residues. Germline V gives CDR1 GEAIGNYY, CDR2 EKD. This chain's CDR3 is CACDGVTRSNTDKLIF. The CDR3 DNA sequence: TGTGCCTGTGACGGGGTGACCCGGTCCAACACCGATAAACTCATCTTT.

This clone was seen more than once but under ten times. This likely came from a read error, as a far larger clone is one base away. This CDR3 is also generated by other DNA sequences in the sample. V and J are TRDV1 and TRDJ1; 13 nucleotides align to TRDD3. The J gene, absent from TCRdb, was called here by matching the DNA to germline. V gave up 3 bases and J gave up 0 bases; unmatched junction bases: 19. The CDR3 runs to 22 residues. Germline V gene lookup returns CDR1 TSWWSYY and CDR2 QGS. CDR3 nucleotides: TGTGCTCTTGGGGAGCTGGGATCAAGTCGTACTGGGGGATACGTCGACACCGATAAACTCATCTTT. Protein product: CALGELGSSRTGGYVDTDKLIF.

This clone was picked up a small number of times. TCRdb assigns this DNA the protein of a much larger clone, which departs from its translation at residue 11; this likely reflects a read error, and the protein shown comes from translating the DNA. The chain recombines TRDV1 with TRDJ1, with 10 nucleotides matching TRDD3. Germline V gene lookup returns CDR1 TSWWSYY and CDR2 QGS. The CDR3 spans 18 residues. After removal of 0 bases from V and 4 bases from J, the junction contained 11 bases not matched to a gene. The CDR3 spells CALGELPWGIKRIDKLIF. CDR3 DNA: TGTGCTCTTGGGGAACTTCCCTGGGGGATAAAGAGGATCGATAAACTCATCTTT.

This clone was counted between two and nine times. This probably arose from a read error, given a far larger clone one base away. Different DNA sequences within this sample yield the same CDR3. This chain joins TRDV1 and TRDJ1, with D possibly matching TRDD3 (5 bases). In the absence of a J gene in TCRdb, the DNA was matched to germline to assign it here. CDR1 and CDR2 from the germline V gene are TSWWSYY and QGS. The CDR3 is made up of 17 amino acids. The CDR3 DNA reads as TGTGCCCTTGGGGAGCCGGAGTACGTGAGGGTCCCCGATAAACTCATCTTT. Protein product: CALGEPEYVRVPDKLIF.

Details on this clone: The likely explanation is a read error, given a far larger clone one base away. Other DNA variants within this sample encode the same CDR3. V and J are TRDV2 and TRDJ1, with 11 bases that match TRDD3. The J gene is not listed in TCRdb, so it was assigned here from a DNA match to germline. This CDR3 is built from 18 residues. CDR1 is GEAIGNYY, CDR2 EKD, per germline. V shed 1 base, J shed 5 bases, and the junction held 14 bases outside the gene matches. CDR3 amino acids: CACDTLRYTGGYTDKLIF. The CDR3 region has the DNA TGTGCCTGTGACACGTTAAGATATACTGGGGGATATACTGATAAACTCATCTTT.

This clone has just a few counts. It is likely a read error: a sequence one base away is far more abundant. This CDR3 is also generated by other DNA sequences in the sample. The J gene was not called, though the V gene is TRDV2; TRDD3, the table's D call, was not compared with the DNA. In germline, CDR1 is GEAIGNYY, CDR2 EKD. The CDR3 consists of 19 residues. CDR3 DNA sequence: TGTGCCTGTGACTCCTTACTGGGGGCATTACCGGGGGACACCGATAAGCTCATCTTT. Amino acids: CACDSLLGALPGDTDKLIF.

Points on this clone: This DNA's translation differs at residue 6 from TCRdb's protein, which comes from a much larger clone; a read error is likely, and the protein shown is translated from the DNA. The gene calls are TRDV2 and TRDJ1; D not resolved. The J gene was missing in TCRdb and was found by matching the end of the DNA to germline. This CDR3 comprises 16 residues. Trimming took 0 bases from V and 1 from J, leaving 14 bases between them. Germline V gene data show CDR1 as GEAIGNYY and CDR2 as EKD. The CDR3 sequence: CACDTVEEEGTDKLIF. The CDR3 nucleotides are TGTGCCTGTGACACCGTGGAAGAAGAGGGCACCGATAAACTCATCTTT.

This clone was observed a few times. The likely explanation is a read error, given a far larger clone one base away. At the DNA level, this CDR3 is encoded by other sequences in the same sample as well. The J gene is uncalled and the V gene is TRDV2; the table's D call, TRDD3, was not checked against the DNA. The CDR3 has 18 residues. Per the germline V gene, CDR1 is GEAIGNYY and CDR2 is EKD. The CDR3 sequence: CACDQHFTGGFMADKLIF. The CDR3 region has the DNA TGTGCCTGTGACCAACATTTTACTGGGGGATTTATGGCCGATAAACTCATTTTT.

This clone was counted between two and nine times. TCRdb pairs this DNA with a much larger clone's protein that differs at residue 6, likely a read error; the protein shown was translated from the DNA. This chain joins TRDV2 and TRDJ1; the match to TRDD3 covers 9 bases. The J gene was not available in TCRdb and was assigned here by matching the DNA to germline segments. This CDR3 has 16 residues. Germline V gene lookup returns CDR1 GEAIGNYY and CDR2 EKD. The ends lost 0 bases at V and 5 bases at J; junction bases unmatched: 9. The CDR3, as DNA: TGTGCCTGTGACACCATTTCTCGGGGGATACAAGATAAACTCATCTTT. This sequence encodes CACDTISRGIQDKLIF.

This clone has just a few counts. TCRdb's protein for this DNA is that of a much larger clone and differs from the translation at residue 10, likely a read error; the protein shown is the DNA translation. V and J are TRDV1 and TRDJ1; the D is unclear. V was pared by 3 bases and J by 2 bases, with 22 bases between. The CDR3 contains 18 residues. Germline-derived CDR1 and CDR2 are TSWWSYY and QGS. The CDR3: CALGDFPPFSGRTDKLIF. In DNA form, the CDR3 reads TGTGCTCTTGGGGACTTTCCACCGTTTTCTGGTCGAACCGATAAACTCATCTTT.

In regard to this clone: The protein that TCRdb holds for this DNA derives from a much larger clone and differs from the translated DNA at residue 13, which likely indicates a read error; the protein shown here is translated from the DNA. This chain joins TRDV2 and TRDJ1; 13 bases line up with TRDD3. Here the J gene was assigned by germline matching of the DNA, as TCRdb has none. This CDR3 is 19 amino acids long. Trimming removed 3 bases from V and 4 bases from J; junction bases left unmatched: 16. The V gene's germline CDR1 is GEAIGNYY and CDR2 EKD. Written as DNA, the CDR3 is TGTGCCTGTGACGCTCTACTGGGGGATACGAACCGATCGAGCGATAAACTCATCTTT. The encoded protein is CACDALLGDTNRSSDKLIF.

Concerning this clone itself: TCRdb's protein for this DNA is that of a much larger clone and differs from the translation at residue 12, likely a read error; the protein shown is the DNA translation. The V and J genes are TRDV2 and TRDJ1; TRDD3 matches at 11 bases. Germline V gene lookup returns CDR1 GEAIGNYY and CDR2 EKD. The CDR3 extends over 15 amino acids. The DNA for the CDR3 is TGTGCCTGTGGGTACTGGGGGATATTCACCGATGAACTCATCTTT. Its protein product is CACGYWGIFTDELIF.

Worth noting for this clone: A read error likely explains why the TCRdb protein, taken from a much larger clone, differs from this DNA's translation at residue 5; the protein shown is translated from the DNA. The V call is TRDV1, the J call TRDJ1; 10 nucleotides agree with TRDD3. Germline CDR1 is TSWWSYY and CDR2 is QGS. With V trimmed by 8 bases and J by 2 bases, 20 bases remained unmatched. This CDR3 has 19 residues. The CDR3 region has the DNA TGTGCTCTTACCACTACCCATGGTTATTTACTGGGGGATACCGATAAACTCATCTTT. Protein sequence: CALTTTHGYLLGDTDKLIF.

As for this clone: The amino acid sequence in TCRdb belongs to a much larger clone and departs from this DNA's translation at residue 20, likely a sequencing read error; the sequence shown is translated from the DNA. The rearrangement uses TRAV38-2/DV8 and TRDJ1, with D possibly matching TRDD3 (9 bases). The J gene, not given by TCRdb, was assigned here from a germline match of the nucleotide sequence. The CDR3 is 23 amino acids. Per germline, CDR1 TSESDYY and CDR2 QEAYKQQN. This chain's CDR3 is CAYRSKISFLDPTGGHGTDILIF. CDR3 nucleotides: TGTGCTTATAGGAGTAAGATTTCCTTCCTAGACCCTACTGGGGGACACGGGACCGATATACTCATCTTT.

Remarks on this clone: TCRdb attributes to this sequence the protein of a much larger clone, which differs from the DNA translation at residue 3; a read error is likely, and the protein displayed is translated from the DNA. The chain couples TRDV2 to TRDJ1, with 8 positions matching TRDD3. Assignment of the J gene here rests on matching the DNA to germline, because TCRdb gives none. Germline values: CDR1 GEAIGNYY, CDR2 EKD. The CDR3 spans 15 residues. CDR3 in DNA: TGTGCCTATGACACCGGGATGGGGGATACCGATAAACTCATCTTT. This gives the protein CAYDTGMGDTDKLIF.

This clone was picked up a small number of times. TCRdb has a much larger clone's protein, which differs at residue 19 from the translation of this DNA, likely because of a read error; what is shown is the protein translated from the DNA. The chain recombines TRDV1 with TRDJ4, with TRDD3 matching over 13 bases. The J gene, missing from TCRdb, was assigned here through DNA to germline matching. This CDR3 region has 22 residues. In germline, CDR1 is TSWWSYY, CDR2 QGS. V shed 0 bases and J 6 bases; nucleotides not matched to a gene: 25. The CDR3: CALGELLHHHAVLGDTPGSLIF. CDR3 nucleotides: TGTGCTCTTGGGGAACTATTACACCACCACGCTGTACTGGGGGATACGCCGGGATCCCTGATCTTT.